The source of this T cell receptor (beta chain) is a study of CD8 T cells in ankylosing spondylitis. The CDR3 contains 14 residues. After removal of 5 bases from V and 4 bases from J, the junction contained 5 bases not matched to a gene. Germline V CDR1 and CDR2: DFQATT, SNEGSKA (reference sequence). This clonotype has a count of ten or more. Its cognate antigen is unknown. In making TCR beta libraries, quantitative 5'-RACE with molecular barcodes was used. TCRdb recomputed calls from the 5' RACE reads with MiXCR, one row per CDR3 protein. The data contain about 240,000 distinct CDR3 sequences, 10% to 13% of them seen just once; the ten biggest clones take up about 3%. The study's findings and limits: What appeared characteristic of ankylosing spondylitis blood was a TCR beta motif of eight highly homologous variants. The study looked at matched synovial fluid samples from ankylosing spondylitis patients. Disease-linked clones were reported to be significantly enriched there.

The gene calls are TRBV20-1 and TRBJ2-2; 9 bases fit TRBD2. The receptor's source is a male donor with ankylosing spondylitis or in good health (not recorded which). The sequenced material came from blood, either unsorted or a sorted T cell fraction (not recorded which). The CDR3 here is CSAGSGSRTGELFF. Here the CDR3 DNA reads TGCAGTGCTGGTAGCGGGAGTCGCACCGGGGAGCTGTTTTTT.